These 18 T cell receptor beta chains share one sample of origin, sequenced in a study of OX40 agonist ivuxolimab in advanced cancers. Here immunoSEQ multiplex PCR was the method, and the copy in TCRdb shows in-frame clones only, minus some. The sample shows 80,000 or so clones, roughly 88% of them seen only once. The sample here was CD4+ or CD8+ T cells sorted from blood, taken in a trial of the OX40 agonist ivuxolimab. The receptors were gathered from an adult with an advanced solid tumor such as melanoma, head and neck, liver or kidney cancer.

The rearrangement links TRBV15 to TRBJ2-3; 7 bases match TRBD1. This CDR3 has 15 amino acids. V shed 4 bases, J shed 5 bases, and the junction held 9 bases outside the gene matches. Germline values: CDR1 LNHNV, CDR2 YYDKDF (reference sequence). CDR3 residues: CATSTDRVTQDTQYF. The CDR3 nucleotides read TGTGCCACCAGCACAGACAGGGTTACACAAGATACGCAGTATTTT.

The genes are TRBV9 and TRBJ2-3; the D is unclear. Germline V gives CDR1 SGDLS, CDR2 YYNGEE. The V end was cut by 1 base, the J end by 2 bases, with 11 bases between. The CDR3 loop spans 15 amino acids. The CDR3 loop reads CASSVSMIPTDTQYF. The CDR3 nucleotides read TGTGCCAGCAGCGTAAGCATGATACCCACAGATACGCAGTATTTT.

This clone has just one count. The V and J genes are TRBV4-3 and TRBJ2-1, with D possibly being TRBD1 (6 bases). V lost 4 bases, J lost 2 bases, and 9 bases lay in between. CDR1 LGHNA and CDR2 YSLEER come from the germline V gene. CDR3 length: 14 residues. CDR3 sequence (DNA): TGCGCCAGCAGCCTCCCAGGGGCCTACAATGAGCAGTTCTTC. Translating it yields CASSLPGAYNEQFF.

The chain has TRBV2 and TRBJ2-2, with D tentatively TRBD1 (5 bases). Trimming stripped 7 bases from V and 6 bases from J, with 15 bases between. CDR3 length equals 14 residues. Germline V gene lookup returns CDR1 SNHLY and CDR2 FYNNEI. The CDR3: CASKIGEGSGELFF. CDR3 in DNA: TGTGCCAGCAAGATAGGGGAAGGGTCCGGGGAGCTGTTTTTT.

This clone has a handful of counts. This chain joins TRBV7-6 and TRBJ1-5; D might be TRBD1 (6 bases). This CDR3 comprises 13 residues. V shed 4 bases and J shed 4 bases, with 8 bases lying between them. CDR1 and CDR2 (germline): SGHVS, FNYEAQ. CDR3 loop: CASSSGENQPQHF. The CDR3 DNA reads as TGTGCCAGCAGCTCAGGGGAAAATCAGCCCCAGCATTTT.

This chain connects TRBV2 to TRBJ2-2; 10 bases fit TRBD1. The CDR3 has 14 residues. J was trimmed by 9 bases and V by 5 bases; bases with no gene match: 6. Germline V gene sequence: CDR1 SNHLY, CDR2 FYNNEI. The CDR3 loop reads CASSPGQGLRELFF. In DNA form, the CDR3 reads TGTGCCAGCAGTCCGGGACAGGGGTTGCGGGAGCTGTTTTTT.

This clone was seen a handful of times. This CDR3 reads CASSSVGEKLFF. The CDR3 DNA sequence: TGTGCCAGCAGCTCCGTCGGTGAAAAACTGTTTTTT. This chain connects TRBV7-9 to TRBJ1-4; unclear D gene. Germline lookup yields CDR1 SEHNR and CDR2 FQNEAQ (reference sequence). V lost 4 bases, J lost 7 bases, and 7 bases lay in between. The length of the CDR3 is 12 residues.

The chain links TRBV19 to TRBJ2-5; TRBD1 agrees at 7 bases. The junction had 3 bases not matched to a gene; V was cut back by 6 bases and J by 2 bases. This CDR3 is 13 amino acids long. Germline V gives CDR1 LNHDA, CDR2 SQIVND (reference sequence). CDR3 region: CASSGTVQETQYF. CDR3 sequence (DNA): TGTGCCAGTAGCGGGACAGTTCAAGAGACCCAGTACTTC. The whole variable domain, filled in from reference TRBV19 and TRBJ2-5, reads DGGITQSPKYLFRKEGQNVTLSCEQNLNHDAMYWYRQDPGQGLRLIYYSQIVNDFQKGDIAEGYSVSREKKESFPLTVTSAQKNPTAFYLCASSGTVQETQYFGPGTRLLVL.

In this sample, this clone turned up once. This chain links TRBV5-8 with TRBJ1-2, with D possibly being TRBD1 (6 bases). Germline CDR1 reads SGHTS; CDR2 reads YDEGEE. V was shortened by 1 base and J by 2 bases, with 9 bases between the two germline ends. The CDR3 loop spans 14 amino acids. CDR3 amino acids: CASSLQGPNYGYTF. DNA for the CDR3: TGTGCCAGCAGCTTGCAGGGGCCCAACTATGGCTACACCTTC.

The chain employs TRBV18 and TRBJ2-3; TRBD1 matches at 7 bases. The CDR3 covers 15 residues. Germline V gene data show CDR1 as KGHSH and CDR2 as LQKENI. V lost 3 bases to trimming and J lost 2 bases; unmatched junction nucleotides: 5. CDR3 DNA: TGTGCCAGCTCACCTTTAGGACAGGCCACAGATACGCAGTATTTT. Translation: CASSPLGQATDTQYF.

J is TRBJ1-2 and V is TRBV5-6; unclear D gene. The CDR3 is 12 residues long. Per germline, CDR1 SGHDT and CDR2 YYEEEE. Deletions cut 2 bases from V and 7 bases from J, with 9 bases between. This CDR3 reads CASSFGRIGYTF. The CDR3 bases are TGTGCCAGCAGCTTCGGACGAATTGGCTACACCTTC.

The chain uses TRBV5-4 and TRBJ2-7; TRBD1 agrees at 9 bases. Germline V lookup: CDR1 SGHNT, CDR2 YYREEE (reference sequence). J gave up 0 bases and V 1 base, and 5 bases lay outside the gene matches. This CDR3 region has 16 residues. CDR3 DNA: TGTGCCAGCAGCTTGCCCGGACAGGGGTTCTCCTACGAGCAGTACTTC. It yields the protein CASSLPGQGFSYEQYF.

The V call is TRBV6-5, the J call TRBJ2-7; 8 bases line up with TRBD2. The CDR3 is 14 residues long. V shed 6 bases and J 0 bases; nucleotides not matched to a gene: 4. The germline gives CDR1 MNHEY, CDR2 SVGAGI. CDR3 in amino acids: CASRTSGGSYEQYF. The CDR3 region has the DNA TGTGCCAGCAGAACCAGCGGGGGCTCCTACGAGCAGTACTTC.

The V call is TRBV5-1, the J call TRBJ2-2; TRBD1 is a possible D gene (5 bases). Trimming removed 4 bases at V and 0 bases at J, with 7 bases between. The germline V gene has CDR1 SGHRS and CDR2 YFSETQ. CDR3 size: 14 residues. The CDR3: CASSQTANTGELFF. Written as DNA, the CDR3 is TGCGCCAGCAGCCAGACAGCGAACACCGGGGAGCTGTTTTTT.

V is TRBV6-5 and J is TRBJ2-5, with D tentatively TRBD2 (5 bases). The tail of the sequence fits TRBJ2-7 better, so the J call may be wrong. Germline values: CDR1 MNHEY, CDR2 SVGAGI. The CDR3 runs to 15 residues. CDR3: CASSYQSGGVYEQYF. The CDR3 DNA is TGTGCCAGCAGTTACCAGAGCGGCGGAGTCTACGAGCAGTACTTC.

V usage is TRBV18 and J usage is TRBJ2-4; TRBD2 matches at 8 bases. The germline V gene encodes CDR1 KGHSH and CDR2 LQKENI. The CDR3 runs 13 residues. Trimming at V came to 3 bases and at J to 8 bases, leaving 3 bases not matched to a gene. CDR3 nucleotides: TGTGCCAGCTCACCCGGGGGGGGCGACATTCAGTACTTC. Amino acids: CASSPGGGDIQYF.

CDR3 region: CASSAGSNQPQHF. In DNA form, the CDR3 reads TGTGCCAGCAGCGCAGGTAGCAATCAGCCCCAGCATTTT. The chain joins TRBV7-6 to TRBJ1-5; no clear D gene. V lost 5 bases to trimming and J lost 0 bases, with 5 bases between them. From germline, CDR1 is SGHVS and CDR2 FNYEAQ. This CDR3 region has 13 residues.

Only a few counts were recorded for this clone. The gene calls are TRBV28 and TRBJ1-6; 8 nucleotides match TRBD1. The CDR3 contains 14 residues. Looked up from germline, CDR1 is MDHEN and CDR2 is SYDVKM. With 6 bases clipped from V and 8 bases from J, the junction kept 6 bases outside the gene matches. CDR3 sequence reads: CASRPTGEYSPLHF. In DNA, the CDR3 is TGTGCCAGCAGGCCGACAGGGGAATATTCACCCCTCCACTTT.